The next 21 T cell receptor beta chains were all read from a single sample in a study of blood T cell repertoires in COVID-19. Sequencing was performed with immunoSEQ multiplex PCR; in TCRdb, only in-frame clones are kept and a portion is missing. The sample carries some 16,000 clones, approximately 90% recorded once. Sample: peripheral blood. These receptors all come from a man older than 75 with acute or convalescent COVID-19.

V and J are TRBV2 and TRBJ2-5; 10 positions match TRBD1. In germline, CDR1 is SNHLY, CDR2 FYNNEI. The length of the CDR3 is 17 residues. V lost 4 bases, J lost 5 bases, and 13 bases stayed unmatched. The CDR3 sequence: CASSAGTGVQGGETQYF. The CDR3 nucleotides read TGTGCCAGCAGTGCCGGGACAGGGGTTCAGGGGGGGGAGACCCAGTACTTC.

The chain employs TRBV29-1 and TRBJ1-3; the match to TRBD1 covers 8 bases. V lost 5 bases to trimming and J lost 4 bases; unmatched junction nucleotides: 7. The CDR3 totals 14 residues. CDR1 and CDR2 from the germline V gene are SQVTM and ANQGSEA. CDR3 loop: CSVTQGAQGNTIYF. CDR3 DNA sequence: TGCAGCGTTACCCAGGGGGCGCAAGGAAACACCATATATTTT.

The CDR3 is CASSQVLASPLHF. The CDR3 DNA reads TGTGCCAGCAGCCAAGTTTTAGCCTCACCCCTCCACTTT. The V and J genes are TRBV3-1 (or the pseudogene TRBV3-2) and TRBJ1-6; D is unresolved. This CDR3 has 13 residues. Germline CDR1 reads LGHDT; CDR2 reads YNNKEL (reference sequence). The V and J ends lost 1 base and 10 bases respectively, with 8 bases between them.

The chain couples TRBV30 to TRBJ1-5; 8 bases agree with TRBD1. CDR1 is GTSNPN and CDR2 is SVGIG in the germline V gene (reference sequence). CDR3 length: 16 residues. J gave up 6 bases and V 2 bases, and 12 bases lay outside the gene matches. The CDR3 spells CAWSIRQGIGSQPQHF. DNA for the CDR3: TGTGCCTGGAGTATCCGACAGGGGATAGGTAGTCAGCCCCAGCATTTT. The whole variable domain, remainder taken from reference TRBV30 and TRBJ1-5, is SQTIHQWPATLVQPVGSPLSLECTVEGTSNPNLYWYRQAAGRGLQLLFYSVGIGQISSEVPQNLSASRPQDRQFILSSKKLLLSDSGFYLCAWSIRQGIGSQPQHFGDGTRLSIL.

This chain links TRBV9 with TRBJ2-4; 9 nucleotides align to TRBD2. CDR1 SGDLS and CDR2 YYNGEE come from the germline V gene. The CDR3 totals 16 residues. The V segment lost 0 bases and the J segment 6 bases; nucleotides outside the gene matches: 7. This CDR3 reads CASSVEVAGVANIQYF. CDR3 nucleotides: TGTGCCAGCAGCGTAGAGGTAGCGGGAGTCGCAAACATTCAGTACTTC.

The chain combines TRBV7-9 with TRBJ2-4; 16 bases are a match to TRBD2. The CDR3 contains 19 residues. Trimming removed 7 bases from V and 0 bases from J; junction bases left unmatched: 9. Germline-derived CDR1 and CDR2 are SEHNR and FQNEAQ (reference sequence). CDR3 in amino acids: CASTKAGTSGRGAKNIQYF. DNA of the CDR3: TGTGCCAGCACCAAAGCGGGGACTAGCGGGAGGGGAGCCAAAAACATTCAGTACTTC. The full variable domain, completed using reference TRBV7-9 and TRBJ2-4, is DTGVSQNPRHKITKRGQNVTFRCDPISEHNRLYWYRQTLGQGPEFLTYFQNEAQLEKSRLLSDRFSAERPKGSFSTLEIQRTEQGDSAMYLCASTKAGTSGRGAKNIQYFGAGTRLSVL.

The chain employs TRBV6-6 and TRBJ2-3; 7 bases are shared with TRBD1. The CDR3 is 12 amino acids. Germline CDR1 is MNHNY and CDR2 is SVGAGI (reference sequence). After removal of 8 bases from V and 5 bases from J, the junction contained 4 bases not matched to a gene. The CDR3 is CASEGAEDTQYF. The CDR3 coding sequence is TGTGCCAGCGAGGGGGCTGAAGATACGCAGTATTTT.

The CDR3, as DNA: TGCGCCAGCAGCTTGCTGGGACACCGCTCTGGAAACACCATATATTTT. It codes for CASSLLGHRSGNTIYF. The chain couples TRBV5-1 to TRBJ1-3; TRBD1 might be the D (6 bases). Trimming shortened V by 1 base and J by 0 bases, and 11 bases separated the two germline ends. Germline loops: CDR1 SGHRS, CDR2 YFSETQ. The CDR3 runs to 16 residues.

This chain connects TRBV5-5 to TRBJ1-2; 10 bases are a match to TRBD1. The germline V gene encodes CDR1 SGHKS and CDR2 YYEKEE (reference sequence). The CDR3 length is 16 residues. Trimming took 0 bases from V and 6 from J; bases not matched to a gene: 8. The CDR3 DNA reads TGTGCCAGCAGCTTGGACGCAAGGGGGACAGGGGATGGCTACACCTTC. It translates to CASSLDARGTGDGYTF.

The chain uses TRBV11-2 and TRBJ1-1; no clear D. The length of the CDR3 is 14 residues. Germline V gene lookup returns CDR1 SGHAT and CDR2 FQNNGV. Between the trimmed V and J ends, which lost 3 bases and 1 base, there was a span of 9 bases. This chain's CDR3 is CASSFEDKNTEAFF. CDR3 DNA: TGTGCCAGCAGCTTCGAAGACAAGAACACTGAAGCTTTCTTT.

The chain joins TRBV6-9 to TRBJ2-7; TRBD2 matches at 8 bases. CDR1 and CDR2 (germline): MNHGY, SVAAGI. CDR3 length equals 14 residues. The junction had 2 bases not matched to a gene; V was cut back by 4 bases and J by 0 bases. The CDR3 region has the DNA TGTGCCAGCAGTTTCAGCGGGAGCTCCTACGAGCAGTACTTC. As protein: CASSFSGSSYEQYF.

The chain uses TRBV6-5 and TRBJ1-3; D remains unclear. Trimming shortened V by 6 bases and J by 8 bases, and 14 bases separated the two germline ends. From germline, CDR1 is MNHEY and CDR2 SVGAGI. The CDR3 contains 13 residues. CDR3 region: CASSPPGVDTIYF. The DNA of the CDR3 is TGTGCCAGCAGCCCCCCAGGTGTAGACACCATATATTTT.

The chain joins TRBV3-1 (or the pseudogene TRBV3-2) to TRBJ2-3; possibly TRBD2 for D (6 bases). In germline, CDR1 is LGHDT, CDR2 YNNKEL (reference sequence). Trimming pared 1 base from V and 4 bases from J, leaving 12 bases between. The CDR3 spans 15 residues. The CDR3 is CASSQGGTDADTQYF. In DNA form, the CDR3 reads TGTGCCAGCAGCCAAGGTGGGACTGACGCAGATACGCAGTATTTT.

This clone appeared once. This rearrangement joins TRBV7-3 to TRBJ2-5; TRBD1 might be the D (5 bases). This CDR3 is built from 13 residues. Trimming removed 4 bases from V and 5 bases from J, with 11 bases in between. Germline V lookup: CDR1 SGHTA, CDR2 FQGTGA. The CDR3: CASSSTGEETQYF. The CDR3 DNA is TGTGCCAGCAGCTCAACAGGAGAGGAGACCCAGTACTTC.

The chain uses TRBV18 and TRBJ2-5; D is perhaps TRBD2 (6 bases). This CDR3 is 15 amino acids long. The V end lost 3 bases, the J end lost 1 base, and 12 bases lay between the germline ends. Germline CDR1 and CDR2: KGHSH and LQKENI. CDR3 DNA: TGTGCCAGCTCACCCCCGGGGGAGTTCCAAGAGACCCAGTACTTC. Residues: CASSPPGEFQETQYF.

The chain recombines TRBV6-2 or TRBV6-3 with TRBJ1-1; 7 nucleotides align to TRBD1. This CDR3 contains 17 residues. Germline trimming cut 6 bases from V and 0 bases from J; bases unmatched to any gene: 13. Germline V lookup: CDR1 MNHEY, CDR2 SVGEGT. DNA for the CDR3: TGTGCCAGCAGCCTCACGCCGGGACAGATCATGAACACTGAAGCTTTCTTT. It yields the protein CASSLTPGQIMNTEAFF.

J is TRBJ2-3 and V is TRBV27; D may be TRBD2 (6 bases). The V and J ends lost 5 bases and 0 bases respectively, with 15 bases between them. Germline V lookup: CDR1 MNHEY, CDR2 SMNVEV (reference sequence). The CDR3 extends over 16 amino acids. CDR3 in DNA: TGTGCCAGCAGTGGGCGACGGGGGAATAGCACAGATACGCAGTATTTT. It codes for CASSGRRGNSTDTQYF.

The table lists this clone with a count of one. The V call is TRBV5-6, the J call TRBJ2-2; TRBD2 aligns across 8 bases. In germline, CDR1 is SGHDT, CDR2 YYEEEE. CDR3 length: 15 residues. Germline trimming cut 2 bases from V and 4 bases from J; bases unmatched to any gene: 4. CDR3 nucleotides: TGTGCCAGCAGCTTTAGAGCGGGAGCCACCGGGGAGCTGTTTTTT. It codes for CASSFRAGATGELFF. The variable domain in full, completed from reference TRBV5-6 and TRBJ2-2, reads DAGVTQSPTHLIKTRGQQVTLRCSPKSGHDTVSWYQQALGQGPQFIFQYYEEEERQRGNFPDRFSGHQFPNYSSELNVNALLLGDSALYLCASSFRAGATGELFFGEGSRLTVL.

The rearrangement uses TRBV5-1 and TRBJ2-7; TRBD1 aligns across 8 bases. Losses at the gene ends were 0 bases for V and 3 bases for J; bases not matched to a gene: 2. There are 14 residues in the CDR3. CDR1 is SGHRS and CDR2 is YFSETQ in the germline V gene. CDR3 nucleotide sequence: TGCGCCAGCAGCTTGGACAGGGGGGTCTACGAGCAGTACTTC. Residues: CASSLDRGVYEQYF. Full variable domain (remainder filled in from reference TRBV5-1 and TRBJ2-7): KAGVTQTPRYLIKTRGQQVTLSCSPISGHRSVSWYQQTPGQGLQFLFEYFSETQRNKGNFPGRFSGRQFSNSRSEMNVSTLELGDSALYLCASSLDRGVYEQYFGPGTRLTVT.

V and J are TRBV4-1 and TRBJ1-4, with 9 positions matching TRBD1. Looked up from germline, CDR1 is MGHRA and CDR2 is YSYEKL. This CDR3 is built from 16 residues. With 0 bases clipped from V and 5 bases from J, the junction kept 4 bases outside the gene matches. This CDR3 is CASSQELGTGNEKLFF. For the CDR3, the DNA is TGCGCCAGCAGCCAAGAATTGGGGACAGGGAATGAAAAACTGTTTTTT.

In DNA, the CDR3 is TGTGCCAGTAGCCGGGACAGGGACTACGAGCAGTACTTC. Its translation: CASSRDRDYEQYF. The V gene is TRBV19, the J gene TRBJ2-7; 9 bases agree with TRBD1. J lost 3 bases, V lost 6 bases, and 3 bases had no gene match. Germline V gene lookup returns CDR1 LNHDA and CDR2 SQIVND (reference sequence). CDR3 size: 13 residues.